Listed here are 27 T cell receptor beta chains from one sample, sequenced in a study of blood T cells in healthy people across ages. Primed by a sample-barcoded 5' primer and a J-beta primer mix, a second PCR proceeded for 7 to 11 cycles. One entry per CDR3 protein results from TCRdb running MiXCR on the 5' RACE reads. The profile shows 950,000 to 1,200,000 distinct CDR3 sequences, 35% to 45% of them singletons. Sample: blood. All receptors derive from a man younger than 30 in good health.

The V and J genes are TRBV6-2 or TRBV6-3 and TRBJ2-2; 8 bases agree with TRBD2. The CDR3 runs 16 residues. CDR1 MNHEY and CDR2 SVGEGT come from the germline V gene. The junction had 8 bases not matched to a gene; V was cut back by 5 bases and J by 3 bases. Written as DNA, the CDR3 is TGTGCCAGCAGTCAAGGACTAGCCGTGGACACCGGGGAGCTGTTTTTT. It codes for CASSQGLAVDTGELFF.

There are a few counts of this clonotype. The CDR3 reads CASSIRTVGPYEQYF. The CDR3 coding sequence is TGTGCCAGCAGCATCCGGACGGTAGGTCCCTACGAGCAGTACTTC. The J gene is TRBJ2-7, the V gene TRBV13; no clear D gene. Trimming took 5 bases from V and 2 from J, leaving 16 bases between them. The CDR3 is 15 residues long. The germline V gene has CDR1 PRHDT and CDR2 FYEKMQ (reference sequence).

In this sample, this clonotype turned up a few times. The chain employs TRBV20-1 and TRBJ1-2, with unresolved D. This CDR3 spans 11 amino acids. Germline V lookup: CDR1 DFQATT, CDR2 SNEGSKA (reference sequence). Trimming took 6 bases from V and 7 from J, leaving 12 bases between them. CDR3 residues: CSAPDYPGYTF. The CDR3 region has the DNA TGCAGTGCCCCGGACTATCCTGGCTACACCTTC.

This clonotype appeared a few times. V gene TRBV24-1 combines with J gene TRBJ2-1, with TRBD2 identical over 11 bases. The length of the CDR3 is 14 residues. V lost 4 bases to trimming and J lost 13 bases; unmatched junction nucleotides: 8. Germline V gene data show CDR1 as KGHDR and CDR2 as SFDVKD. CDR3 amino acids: CATSDPERLAGQFF. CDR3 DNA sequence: TGTGCCACCAGTGACCCTGAAAGACTAGCGGGACAGTTCTTC.

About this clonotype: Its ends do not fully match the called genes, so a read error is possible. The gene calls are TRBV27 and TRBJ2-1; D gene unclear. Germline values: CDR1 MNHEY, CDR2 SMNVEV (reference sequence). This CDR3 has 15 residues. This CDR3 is CASSLSVVAYNERFF. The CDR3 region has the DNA TGTGCCAGCAGTTTATCGGTTGTCGCCTACAATGAGCGGTTCTTC.

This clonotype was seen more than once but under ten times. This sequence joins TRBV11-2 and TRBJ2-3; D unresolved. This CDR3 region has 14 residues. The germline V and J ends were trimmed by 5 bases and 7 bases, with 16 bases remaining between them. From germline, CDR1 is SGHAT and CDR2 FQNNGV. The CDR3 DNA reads TGTGCCAGCAGCCGCCGTGAAGGGATCAATACGCAGTATTTT. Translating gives CASSRREGINTQYF.

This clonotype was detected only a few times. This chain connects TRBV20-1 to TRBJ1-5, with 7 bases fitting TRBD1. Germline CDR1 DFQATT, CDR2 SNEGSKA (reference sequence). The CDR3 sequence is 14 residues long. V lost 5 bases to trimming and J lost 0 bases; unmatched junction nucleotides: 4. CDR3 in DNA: TGCAGTGCTTGGGACAGTTCTAGCAATCAGCCCCAGCATTTT. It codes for CSAWDSSSNQPQHF.

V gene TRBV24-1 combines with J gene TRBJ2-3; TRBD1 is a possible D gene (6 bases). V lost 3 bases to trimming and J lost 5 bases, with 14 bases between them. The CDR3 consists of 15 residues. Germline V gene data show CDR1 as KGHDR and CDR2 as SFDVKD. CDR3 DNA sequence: TGTGCCACCAGTGATCCCTCTTCAGGGGAAGATACGCAGTATTTT. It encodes CATSDPSSGEDTQYF.

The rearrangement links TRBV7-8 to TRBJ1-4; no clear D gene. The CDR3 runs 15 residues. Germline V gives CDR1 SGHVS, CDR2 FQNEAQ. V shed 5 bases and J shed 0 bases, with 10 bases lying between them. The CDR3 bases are TGTGCCAGCAGCCCCAGGACCTCAACTAATGAAAAACTGTTTTTT. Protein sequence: CASSPRTSTNEKLFF.

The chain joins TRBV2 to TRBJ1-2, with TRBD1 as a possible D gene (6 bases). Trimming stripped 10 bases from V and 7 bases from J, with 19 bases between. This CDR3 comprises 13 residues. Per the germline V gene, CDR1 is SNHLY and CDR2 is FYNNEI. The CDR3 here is CATKGGLAGGYTF. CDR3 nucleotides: TGTGCCACTAAAGGGGGGCTGGCGGGTGGCTACACCTTC.

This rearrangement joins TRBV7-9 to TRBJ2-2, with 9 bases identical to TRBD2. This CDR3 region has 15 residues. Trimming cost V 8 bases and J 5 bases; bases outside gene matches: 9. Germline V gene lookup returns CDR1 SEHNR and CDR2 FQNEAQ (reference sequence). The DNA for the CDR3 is TGTGCCAGCTCCCGTCTAGCGGGGTTGACCGGGGAGCTGTTTTTT. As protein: CASSRLAGLTGELFF.

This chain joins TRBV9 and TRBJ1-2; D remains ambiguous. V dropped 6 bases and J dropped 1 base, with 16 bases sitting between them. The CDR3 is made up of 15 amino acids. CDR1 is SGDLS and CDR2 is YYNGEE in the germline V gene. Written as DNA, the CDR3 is TGTGCCAGCAACGCCGCGGACGGAATTAACTATGGCTACACCTTC. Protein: CASNAADGINYGYTF.

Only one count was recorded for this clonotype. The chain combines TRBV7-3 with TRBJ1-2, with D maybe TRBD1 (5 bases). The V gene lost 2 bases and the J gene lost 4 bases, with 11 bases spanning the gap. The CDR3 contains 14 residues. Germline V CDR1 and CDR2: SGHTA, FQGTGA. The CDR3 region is CASSLRGDTYGYTF. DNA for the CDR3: TGTGCCAGCAGCTTACGGGGGGATACCTATGGCTACACCTTC.

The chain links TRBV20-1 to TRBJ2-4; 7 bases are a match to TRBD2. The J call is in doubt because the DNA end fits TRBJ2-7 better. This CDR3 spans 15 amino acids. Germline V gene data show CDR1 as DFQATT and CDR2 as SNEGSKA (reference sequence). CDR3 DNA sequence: TGCAGTGCTAGAGGTCCTAGCGGAGGAGTCTACGAGCAGTACTTC. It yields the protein CSARGPSGGVYEQYF.

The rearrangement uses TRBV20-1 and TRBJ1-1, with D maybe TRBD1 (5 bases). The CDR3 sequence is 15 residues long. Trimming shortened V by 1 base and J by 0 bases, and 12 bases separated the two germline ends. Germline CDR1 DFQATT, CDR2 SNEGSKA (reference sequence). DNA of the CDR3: TGCAGTGCTAGAGGGAGTCAGGGTGTGAACACTGAAGCTTTCTTT. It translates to CSARGSQGVNTEAFF.

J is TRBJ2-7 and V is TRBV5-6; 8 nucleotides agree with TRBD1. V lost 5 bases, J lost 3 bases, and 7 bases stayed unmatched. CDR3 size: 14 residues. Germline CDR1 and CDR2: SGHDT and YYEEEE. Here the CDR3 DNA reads TGTGCCAGCAGGACAGGGGACAAGATCTACGAGCAGTACTTC. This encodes CASRTGDKIYEQYF.

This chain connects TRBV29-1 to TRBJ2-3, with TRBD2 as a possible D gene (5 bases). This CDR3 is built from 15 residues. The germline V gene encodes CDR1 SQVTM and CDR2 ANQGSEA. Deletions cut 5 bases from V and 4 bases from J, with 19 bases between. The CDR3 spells CSVRGTSFQADTQYF. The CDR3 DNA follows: TGCAGCGTTAGAGGTACTAGTTTTCAGGCAGATACGCAGTATTTT.

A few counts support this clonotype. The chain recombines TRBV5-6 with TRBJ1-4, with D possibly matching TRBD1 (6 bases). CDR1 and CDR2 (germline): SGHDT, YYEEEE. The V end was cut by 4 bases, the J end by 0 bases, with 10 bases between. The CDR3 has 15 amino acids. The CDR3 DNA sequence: TGTGCCAGCAGCGCCACAGGGTCAACTAATGAAAAACTGTTTTTT. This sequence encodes CASSATGSTNEKLFF.

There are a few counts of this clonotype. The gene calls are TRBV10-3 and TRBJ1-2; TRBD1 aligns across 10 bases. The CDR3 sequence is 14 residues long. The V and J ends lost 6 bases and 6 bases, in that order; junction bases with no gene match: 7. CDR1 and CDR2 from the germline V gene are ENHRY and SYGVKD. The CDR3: CAIRPGQGLNGYTF. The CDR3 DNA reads TGTGCCATCAGGCCGGGACAGGGGTTAAATGGCTACACCTTC.

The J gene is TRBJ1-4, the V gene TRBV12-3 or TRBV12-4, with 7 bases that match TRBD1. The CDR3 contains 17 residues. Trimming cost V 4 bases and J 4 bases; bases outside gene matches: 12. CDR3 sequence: CASSYRRGPGVNEKLFF. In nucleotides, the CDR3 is TGTGCCAGCAGTTACAGGAGGGGGCCAGGAGTTAATGAAAAACTGTTTTTT.

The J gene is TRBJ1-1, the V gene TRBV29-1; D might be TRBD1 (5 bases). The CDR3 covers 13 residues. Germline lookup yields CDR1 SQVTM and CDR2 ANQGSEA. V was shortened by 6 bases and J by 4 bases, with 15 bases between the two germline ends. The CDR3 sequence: CSVVGRQGTEAFF. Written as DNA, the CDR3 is TGCAGCGTCGTGGGACGGCAGGGCACTGAAGCTTTCTTT.

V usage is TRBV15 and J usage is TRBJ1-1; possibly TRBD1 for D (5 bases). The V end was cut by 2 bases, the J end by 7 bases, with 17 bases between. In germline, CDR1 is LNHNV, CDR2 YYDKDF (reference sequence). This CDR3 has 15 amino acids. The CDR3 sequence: CATSRPREGLGEAFF. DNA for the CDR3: TGTGCCACCAGCAGACCTCGAGAGGGGCTGGGTGAAGCTTTCTTT.

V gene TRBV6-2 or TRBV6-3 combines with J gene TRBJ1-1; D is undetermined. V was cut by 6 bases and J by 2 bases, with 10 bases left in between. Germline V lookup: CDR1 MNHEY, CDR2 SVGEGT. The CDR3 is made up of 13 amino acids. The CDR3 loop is CASSHSVNTEAFF. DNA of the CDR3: TGTGCCAGCAGCCACAGCGTCAACACTGAAGCTTTCTTT.

The DNA for the CDR3 is TGTGCCAGCACTCTCTACCGCACAGATACGCAGTATTTT. It translates to CASTLYRTDTQYF. The chain has TRBV6-2 or TRBV6-3 and TRBJ2-3; no clear D. The CDR3 loop spans 13 amino acids. Trimming cost V 7 bases and J 1 base, with 9 bases left between them. CDR1 is MNHEY and CDR2 is SVGEGT in the germline V gene.

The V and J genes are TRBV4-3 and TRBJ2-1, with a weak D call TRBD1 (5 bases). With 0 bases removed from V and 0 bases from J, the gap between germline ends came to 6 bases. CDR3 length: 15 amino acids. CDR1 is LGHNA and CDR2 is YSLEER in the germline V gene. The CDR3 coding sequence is TGCGCCAGCAGCCAAGAAGGGGTCTCCTACAATGAGCAGTTCTTC. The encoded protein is CASSQEGVSYNEQFF.

CDR3 coding DNA: TGTGCCAGCAGCGTCGGCAGCACAAATTCACCCCTCCACTTT. The encoded protein is CASSVGSTNSPLHF. The chain joins TRBV16 to TRBJ1-6; D remains unclear. Trimming pared 5 bases from V and 7 bases from J, leaving 12 bases between. Germline CDR1 reads KGHSY; CDR2 reads FQNENV. This CDR3 comprises 14 residues.

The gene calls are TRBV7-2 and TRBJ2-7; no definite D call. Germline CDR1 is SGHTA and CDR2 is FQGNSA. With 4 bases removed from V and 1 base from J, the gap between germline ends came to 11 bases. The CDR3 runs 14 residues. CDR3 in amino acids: CASSSQWTSYEQYF. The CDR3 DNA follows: TGTGCCAGCAGCTCTCAATGGACGTCCTACGAGCAGTACTTC.